This T cell receptor (beta chain) was recovered during a study of response to subunit inactivated influenza vaccine (dated by TCRdb to the late 2010s). Turning to the overall study: Deep quantitative T cell receptor repertoire profiling was used in the study to track responses to a trivalent subunit inactivated influenza vaccine.

This clonotype has a count of ten or more. Its antigen target is currently unknown. The sample holds no much larger clone one base away, and base qualities are not on file. Library preparation was by RT-PCR. Sequencing relied on an Illumina HiSeq 2500. TCRdb reworked the public reads: Q25 trimming with fastp, MiXCR clone assembly, productive beta chains retained. Entries are consolidated by CDR3 protein sequence, retaining the most common genes and DNA. The sample data list approximately 530,000 distinct CDR3 sequences, and approximately 7.3% of these were observed just once. About an eighth of the sample lies in the top ten. At the junction V is shortened by 6 bases and J by 2 bases; bases outside the gene matches: 5. From the cysteine up to the phenylalanine, the CDR3 has a length of 15 residues. Just CDR3 DNA is preserved here, 45 bases in frame from base 1. The CDR1 and CDR2 encoded by the germline V gene are SGHVS and FNYEAQ.

What the study reported, not specific to this receptor: The authors proposed that each seasonal influenza vaccination may bring in only a limited number of new T cells.

The sequenced sample was PBMCs from blood, obtained roughly 24 months after vaccination. The chain joins TRBV7-6 to TRBJ2-3, with 10 bases matching TRBD1. The TCR sequence derives from a man aged 50 to 69 who received an inactivated influenza vaccine. Donor details come from another sample of the same person, matched by shared clones. For the CDR3, the sequence is CASRMTGGLTDTQYF. The nucleotide sequence is TGTGCCAGCAGGATGACAGGGGGCCTCACAGATACGCAGTATTTT.